Presented here are 19 T cell receptor beta chains from one specimen sequenced in a study of OX40 agonist ivuxolimab in advanced cancers. Profiled with immunoSEQ multiplex PCR; TCRdb holds only in-frame clones, not every one. The data hold around 56,000 clones, with about 89% observed a single time. The sample was CD4+ or CD8+ T cells sorted from blood, taken in a trial of the OX40 agonist ivuxolimab. The receptors shown here come from an adult with an advanced solid tumor such as melanoma, head and neck, liver or kidney cancer.

The chain carries TRBV4-1 and TRBJ1-2; the D is unclear. The CDR3 contains 17 residues. CDR1 and CDR2 from the germline V gene are MGHRA and YSYEKL. Trimming removed 4 bases from V and 1 base from J, with 19 bases in between. This CDR3 reads CASSLASWDTYNYGYTF. The CDR3 DNA follows: TGCGCCAGCAGCCTAGCGTCTTGGGATACCTATAACTATGGCTACACCTTC.

Here the CDR3 reads CASSFQSSYEQYF. The CDR3 coding sequence is TGTGCCAGCAGCTTTCAGAGCTCCTACGAGCAGTACTTC. This chain uses TRBV7-2 with TRBJ2-7, with unresolved D. V lost 3 bases and J lost 0, with 6 bases in between. The CDR3 sequence is 13 residues long. Germline V gene sequence: CDR1 SGHTA, CDR2 FQGNSA.

The chain carries TRBV18 and TRBJ2-7; 11 bases fit TRBD2. This CDR3 comprises 15 residues. V dropped 3 bases and J dropped 3; count of bases not matched to a gene: 4. The germline V gene encodes CDR1 KGHSH and CDR2 LQKENI. The CDR3: CASSPPTSGDYEQYF. The CDR3 region has the DNA TGTGCCAGCTCACCCCCGACTAGCGGGGACTACGAGCAGTACTTC. The variable domain in full, completed from reference TRBV18 and TRBJ2-7, reads NAGVMQNPRHLVRRRGQEARLRCSPMKGHSHVYWYRQLPEEGLKFMVYLQKENIIDESGMPKERFSAEFPKEGPSILRIQQVVRGDSAAYFCASSPPTSGDYEQYFGPGTRLTVT.

J is TRBJ2-2 and V is TRBV12-5, with no clear D. The CDR3 runs to 13 residues. V was cut by 1 base and J by 8 bases, with 8 bases left in between. CDR1 LGHNT and CDR2 FRNRAP come from the germline V gene. The CDR3 DNA reads as TGTGCTAGTGGTTTGGACTTGTCGGGGGAGCTGTTTTTT. Its protein product is CASGLDLSGELFF.

This chain joins TRBV11-3 and TRBJ2-1; 12 bases align to TRBD2. The ends lost 1 base at V and 0 bases at J; junction bases unmatched: 7. Germline V gene data show CDR1 as SGHNT and CDR2 as YENEEA. The CDR3 runs to 19 residues. This CDR3 reads CASSLGGLAGWSSYNEQFF. For the CDR3, the DNA is TGTGCCAGCAGCTTAGGGGGACTAGCGGGTTGGAGCTCCTACAATGAGCAGTTCTTC.

J is TRBJ2-3 and V is TRBV7-2; no reliable D call. The V end was cut by 1 base, the J end by 0 bases, with 11 bases between. The CDR3 has 16 residues. Germline V CDR1 and CDR2: SGHTA, FQGNSA. The CDR3 here is CASSLVSQASTDTQYF. CDR3 in DNA: TGTGCCAGCAGCTTAGTCTCCCAGGCTAGCACAGATACGCAGTATTTT.

The chain employs TRBV7-2 and TRBJ1-1; D ambiguous. The ends were cut back, 3 bases at V and 0 bases at J, with 5 bases in the middle. The CDR3 runs to 13 residues. Germline V CDR1 and CDR2: SGHTA, FQGNSA. The CDR3 region is CASSFGMNTEAFF. CDR3 in DNA: TGTGCCAGCAGCTTTGGGATGAACACTGAAGCTTTCTTT.

The V call is TRBV7-2, the J call TRBJ2-5; D gene ambiguous. This CDR3 comprises 12 residues. Trimming left V 5 bases short and J 4 bases short, with 8 bases between. CDR1 and CDR2 (germline): SGHTA, FQGNSA. DNA for the CDR3: TGTGCCAGCAGCGACTCAGGAGAGACCCAGTACTTC. Protein sequence: CASSDSGETQYF.

Only one count was recorded for this clone. The chain combines TRBV6-6 with TRBJ2-7; perhaps TRBD1 as D (5 bases). CDR3 length equals 13 residues. V dropped 0 bases and J dropped 3 bases, with 6 bases sitting between them. Germline V CDR1 and CDR2: MNHNY, SVGAGI (reference sequence). The CDR3 bases are TGTGCCAGCAGTTACTCCAGGGACTACGAGCAGTACTTC. Translating gives CASSYSRDYEQYF.

The V and J genes are TRBV7-2 and TRBJ1-2; D remains ambiguous. The ends were cut back, 5 bases at V and 5 bases at J, with 12 bases in the middle. Germline V CDR1 and CDR2: SGHTA, FQGNSA. CDR3 length: 13 residues. In DNA form, the CDR3 reads TGTGCCAGCAGCCCCGCTGCAAATTATGGCTACACCTTC. It yields the protein CASSPAANYGYTF.

This chain connects TRBV2 to TRBJ2-7, with 11 positions matching TRBD2. The CDR3 loop spans 13 amino acids. V lost 10 bases and J lost 5; bases outside the gene matches: 7. CDR1 and CDR2 (germline): SNHLY, FYNNEI. CDR3 region: CATKTSGTHEQYF. CDR3 DNA sequence: TGTGCCACAAAGACTAGCGGGACCCACGAGCAGTACTTC.

This clone has a handful of counts. This sequence joins TRBV19 and TRBJ1-2; D unresolved. The CDR3 has 15 residues. CDR1 is LNHDA, CDR2 SQIVND, per germline (reference sequence). Between the trimmed V and J ends, which lost 7 bases and 6 bases, there was a span of 21 bases. In DNA form, the CDR3 reads TGTGCCAGTACCCCAACCCCAGACGGGTCTAATGGCTACACCTTC. It codes for CASTPTPDGSNGYTF.

The gene calls are TRBV28 and TRBJ2-4, with 10 bases identical to TRBD2. Germline-derived CDR1 and CDR2 are MDHEN and SYDVKM. J gave up 14 bases and V 3 bases, and 13 bases lay outside the gene matches. The CDR3 totals 15 residues. CDR3 protein: CASSFVAGGPAQEYF. The CDR3 DNA follows: TGTGCCAGCAGTTTCGTAGCGGGAGGACCTGCCCAAGAGTACTTC.

The chain recombines TRBV6-6 with TRBJ2-5; D not certain. Looked up from germline, CDR1 is MNHNY and CDR2 is SVGAGI (reference sequence). V lost 2 bases to trimming and J lost 3 bases, with 7 bases between them. The CDR3 spans 13 residues. CDR3 DNA sequence: TGTGCCAGCAGTTACGTGGGAAAAGAGACCCAGTACTTC. Its translation is CASSYVGKETQYF.

The rearrangement uses TRBV28 and TRBJ1-4; D not resolved. V lost 7 bases, J lost 0 bases, and 3 bases lay in between. The germline V gene encodes CDR1 MDHEN and CDR2 SYDVKM. CDR3 length: 12 amino acids. The CDR3 DNA follows: TGTGCCAGCACCCCAACTAATGAAAAACTGTTTTTT. The encoded protein is CASTPTNEKLFF.

The chain employs TRBV5-1 and TRBJ1-5; unclear D gene. This CDR3 has 16 amino acids. Germline CDR1 SGHRS, CDR2 YFSETQ. Trimming removed 4 bases from V and 4 bases from J, with 18 bases in between. The CDR3 DNA reads TGCGCCAGCAGCAACCTGGGGTCTCGGATAAATCAGCCCCAGCATTTT. Its protein is CASSNLGSRINQPQHF.

V is TRBV10-3 and J is TRBJ2-3, with TRBD2 identical over 8 bases. The V gene's germline CDR1 is ENHRY and CDR2 SYGVKD. CDR3 length equals 11 residues. V was clipped by 11 bases and J by 4 bases; unmatched bases: 2. CDR3 in DNA: TGTGCCGCCGGGGGGGCAGATACGCAGTATTTT. The encoded protein is CAAGGADTQYF.

The chain uses TRBV15 and TRBJ1-5; tentatively, D is TRBD1 (6 bases). The CDR3 length is 14 residues. In germline, CDR1 is LNHNV, CDR2 YYDKDF (reference sequence). Trimming took off 0 bases at V and 16 bases at J, with 19 bases between the two ends. In nucleotides, the CDR3 is TGTGCCACCAGCAGAGATCTTGAAGGGGACACTGAACATTTT. This gives the protein CATSRDLEGDTEHF.

This clone was recorded many times. This sequence joins TRBV7-8 and TRBJ2-1; 10 nucleotides agree with TRBD1. CDR1 is SGHVS and CDR2 is FQNEAQ in the germline V gene. V shed 1 base and J 10 bases; nucleotides not matched to a gene: 10. This CDR3 contains 16 residues. CDR3 bases: TGTGCCAGCAGCTTAGGAGGGACAGGGGTGCCCGAGGAGCAGTTCTTC. Its protein is CASSLGGTGVPEEQFF.